The 19 T cell receptor beta chains below come from one sample, sequenced in a study of blood T cell repertoires in COVID-19. Only in-frame clones appear in the TCRdb table, and some are missing; sequencing was by immunoSEQ multiplex PCR. The data contain approximately 280,000 clones, about 81% of them singletons. Sequenced material: peripheral blood. These TCRs come from a human donor with COVID-19, enrolled during active disease. The donor label of this sample is uncertain.

The chain carries TRBV2 and TRBJ1-2; 10 bases line up with TRBD1. After removal of 2 bases from V and 6 bases from J, the junction contained 9 bases not matched to a gene. Germline CDR1 reads SNHLY; CDR2 reads FYNNEI. The CDR3 extends over 16 amino acids. The CDR3 DNA is TGTGCCAGCAGTGAAATAGACAGGGGGCAGGAGGATGGCTACACCTTC. Residues: CASSEIDRGQEDGYTF. The full variable domain, rest sourced from reference TRBV2 and TRBJ1-2, is EPEVTQTPSHQVTQMGQEVILRCVPISNHLYFYWYRQILGQKVEFLVSFYNNEISEKSEIFDDQFSVERPDGSNFTLKIRSTKLEDSAMYFCASSEIDRGQEDGYTFGSGTRLTVV.

The rearrangement links TRBV19 to TRBJ1-2, with 7 bases identical to TRBD1. This CDR3 contains 13 residues. V was clipped by 5 bases and J by 4 bases; unmatched bases: 4. Per the germline V gene, CDR1 is LNHDA and CDR2 is SQIVND (reference sequence). The CDR3 coding sequence is TGTGCCAGTAGTTATCCAGGGGGCTATGGCTACACCTTC. Translating it yields CASSYPGGYGYTF. Looking up the rest from reference TRBV19 and TRBJ1-2 gives the full variable domain: DGGITQSPKYLFRKEGQNVTLSCEQNLNHDAMYWYRQDPGQGLRLIYYSQIVNDFQKGDIAEGYSVSREKKESFPLTVTSAQKNPTAFYLCASSYPGGYGYTFGSGTRLTVV.

This chain connects TRBV27 to TRBJ2-7; 7 nucleotides line up with TRBD2. This CDR3 spans 15 amino acids. J gave up 3 bases and V 0 bases, and 5 bases lay outside the gene matches. The germline V gene has CDR1 MNHEY and CDR2 SMNVEV (reference sequence). Here the CDR3 DNA reads TGTGCCAGCAGTTTATCGGGCGGGAGAATCTACGAGCAGTACTTC. Protein: CASSLSGGRIYEQYF.

This rearrangement joins TRBV19 to TRBJ1-5, with 9 nucleotides matching TRBD1. The length of the CDR3 is 16 residues. V was clipped by 1 base and J by 0 bases; unmatched bases: 1. Germline V CDR1 and CDR2: LNHDA, SQIVND (reference sequence). The CDR3 is CASSIGTGDSNQPQHF. The DNA for the CDR3 is TGTGCCAGTAGTATAGGGACAGGGGATAGCAATCAGCCCCAGCATTTT.

This chain joins TRBV5-1 and TRBJ2-7; TRBD1 matches 9 bases. Germline-derived CDR1 and CDR2 are SGHRS and YFSETQ. The V and J ends lost 4 bases and 2 bases, in that order; junction bases with no gene match: 7. The CDR3 totals 15 residues. CDR3 sequence: CASSGDREGPYEQYF. The CDR3 DNA is TGCGCCAGCAGCGGGGACAGGGAGGGCCCCTACGAGCAGTACTTC.

This chain connects TRBV19 to TRBJ1-1, with D tentatively TRBD1 (6 bases). Germline CDR1 is LNHDA and CDR2 is SQIVND (reference sequence). Trimming took 5 bases from V and 4 from J, leaving 14 bases between them. This CDR3 contains 14 residues. Here the CDR3 reads CASSLRQGGTEAFF. CDR3 DNA sequence: TGTGCCAGTAGTCTCCGACAAGGGGGCACTGAAGCTTTCTTT. Full variable domain (missing parts from reference TRBV19 and TRBJ1-1): DGGITQSPKYLFRKEGQNVTLSCEQNLNHDAMYWYRQDPGQGLRLIYYSQIVNDFQKGDIAEGYSVSREKKESFPLTVTSAQKNPTAFYLCASSLRQGGTEAFFGQGTRLTVV.

The V and J genes are TRBV7-2 and TRBJ2-3; D possibly corresponds to TRBD2 (5 bases). V lost 0 bases, J lost 4 bases, and 11 bases lay in between. This CDR3 comprises 15 residues. The germline V gene has CDR1 SGHTA and CDR2 FQGNSA. CDR3 sequence reads: CASSLASRRADTQYF. The CDR3 bases are TGTGCCAGCAGCTTAGCAAGCCGGCGGGCAGATACGCAGTATTTT.

As DNA, the CDR3 is TGTGCCAGCAGTTTGGCTGTGAACACTGAAGCTTTCTTT. Amino acids: CASSLAVNTEAFF. The chain joins TRBV28 to TRBJ1-1; D is unclear. CDR1 and CDR2 (germline): MDHEN, SYDVKM. This CDR3 comprises 13 residues. V lost 3 bases and J 0 bases, leaving 5 bases between the germline ends.

The chain has TRBV18 and TRBJ2-1; D is possibly TRBD2 (7 bases). The CDR3 runs to 16 residues. V lost 6 bases, J lost 8 bases, and 23 bases lay in between. The germline V gene has CDR1 KGHSH and CDR2 LQKENI. CDR3 region: CASSIFAGASGDEQFF. The CDR3 nucleotides are TGTGCCAGCTCTATCTTTGCGGGGGCGAGCGGCGATGAGCAGTTCTTC. Complete variable domain (other parts from reference TRBV18 and TRBJ2-1): NAGVMQNPRHLVRRRGQEARLRCSPMKGHSHVYWYRQLPEEGLKFMVYLQKENIIDESGMPKERFSAEFPKEGPSILRIQQVVRGDSAAYFCASSIFAGASGDEQFFGPGTRLTVL.

CDR3 in DNA: TGTGCCAGCAGCCAAGAAGTCTGGACTAGGAGAAATGGCTACACCTTC. This encodes CASSQEVWTRRNGYTF. The gene calls are TRBV3-1 (or the pseudogene TRBV3-2) and TRBJ1-2; D unclear. Trimming shortened V by 0 bases and J by 6 bases, and 17 bases separated the two germline ends. Germline lookup yields CDR1 LGHDT and CDR2 YNNKEL (reference sequence). This CDR3 has 16 residues.

About this clone itself: Other DNA sequences in this sample translate to the same CDR3. The V and J genes are TRBV12-3 or TRBV12-4 and TRBJ1-5; D remains ambiguous. V lost 1 base and J 6 bases, leaving 7 bases between the germline ends. The CDR3 runs 13 residues. CDR3: CASSLGEGQPQHF. DNA of the CDR3: TGTGCCAGCAGTTTAGGGGAGGGTCAGCCCCAGCATTTT.

The V gene is TRBV11-2, the J gene TRBJ2-1, with 16 bases identical to TRBD2. Germline V CDR1 and CDR2: SGHAT, FQNNGV. The length of the CDR3 is 17 residues. V trimming: 5 bases; J trimming: 3 bases; junction bases outside the gene matches: 4. The CDR3 loop is CASSNGTSGRVYNEQFF. CDR3 DNA sequence: TGTGCCAGCAGCAATGGGACTAGCGGGAGGGTCTACAATGAGCAGTTCTTC.

J is TRBJ1-1 and V is TRBV19, with 9 bases aligning to TRBD1. The CDR3 contains 17 residues. J gave up 4 bases and V 0 bases, and 9 bases lay outside the gene matches. Germline assignment: CDR1 LNHDA and CDR2 SQIVND (reference sequence). This CDR3 is CASSIDRTGGATTEAFF. In DNA form, the CDR3 reads TGTGCCAGTAGTATAGATCGTACAGGGGGCGCAACCACTGAAGCTTTCTTT.

The chain employs TRBV5-3 and TRBJ1-1; 8 positions match TRBD1. TRBV5-3 is assigned to the ORF class and has an uncertain function. The CDR3 totals 19 residues. After removal of 4 bases from V and 2 bases from J, the junction contained 19 bases not matched to a gene. CDR3: CARSTKSRDRFYINTEAFF. CDR3 sequence (DNA): TGTGCCAGAAGCACAAAGTCCCGGGACAGGTTCTACATAAACACTGAAGCTTTCTTT.

CDR3 DNA sequence: TGTGCCAGCAGTACAGGGTACACCGGGGAGCTGTTTTTT. Translation: CASSTGYTGELFF. The chain is built from TRBV12-3 or TRBV12-4 and TRBJ2-2; D perhaps matches TRBD1 (6 bases). V lost 5 bases, J lost 3 bases, and 7 bases lay in between. The CDR3 is made up of 13 amino acids.

This clone has just one count. The chain couples TRBV6-2 or TRBV6-3 to TRBJ2-3; D remains ambiguous. V was clipped by 3 bases and J by 4 bases, with 14 bases between them. The CDR3 is 15 residues long. The germline V gene encodes CDR1 MNHEY and CDR2 SVGEGT. The CDR3 is CASSYSPGFPDTQYF. The DNA for the CDR3 is TGTGCCAGCAGTTATAGTCCCGGGTTCCCAGATACGCAGTATTTT.

The CDR3 protein is CASSQSRLAGVFEQYF. Here the CDR3 DNA reads TGCGCCAGCAGTCAATCCCGACTAGCGGGAGTATTCGAGCAGTACTTC. This chain links TRBV23-1 with TRBJ2-7, with 12 bases aligning to TRBD2. TRBV23-1 is an ORF, and what it does is uncertain. CDR3 size: 16 residues. Trimming removed 0 bases from V and 6 bases from J; junction bases left unmatched: 6.

The chain couples TRBV12-3 or TRBV12-4 to TRBJ1-5; possible D gene TRBD1, 6 bases. The CDR3 spans 13 residues. V was trimmed by 3 bases and J by 7 bases, leaving 10 bases between them. The CDR3 spells CASSLGTTQPQHF. CDR3 sequence (DNA): TGTGCCAGCAGTTTGGGGACAACCCAGCCCCAGCATTTT.

The chain combines TRBV18 with TRBJ2-5, with 11 positions matching TRBD2. The CDR3 covers 18 residues. V shed 4 bases and J 2 bases; nucleotides not matched to a gene: 12. Germline CDR1 reads KGHSH; CDR2 reads LQKENI. The CDR3 region is CASSLTAPGLAVQETQYF. The CDR3 nucleotides read TGTGCCAGCTCACTCACAGCTCCGGGACTAGCGGTACAAGAGACCCAGTACTTC. The variable domain in full, completed from reference TRBV18 and TRBJ2-5, reads NAGVMQNPRHLVRRRGQEARLRCSPMKGHSHVYWYRQLPEEGLKFMVYLQKENIIDESGMPKERFSAEFPKEGPSILRIQQVVRGDSAAYFCASSLTAPGLAVQETQYFGPGTRLLVL.